Listed here are 3 T cell receptor beta chains from one sample, sequenced in a study of low-dose radiotherapy and immunotherapy resistance in tumors. The time point is: before trial treatment. A constant-region primer paired with the V-primer adapter amplified TCRs over approximately 19 PCR cycles. TCRdb re-analysed the reads in MiXCR, keeping a single row per CDR3 protein. The table shows about 50,000 distinct CDR3 sequences, with approximately 10% occurring only once. Sequencing was performed on PBMCs, taken before treatment. All receptors come from a female donor with ovarian cancer.

There are many counts of this clonotype. This chain connects TRBV9 to TRBJ2-7; D is ambiguous. This CDR3 region has 13 residues. The germline V and J ends were trimmed by 9 bases and 4 bases, with 17 bases remaining between them. In germline, CDR1 is SGDLS, CDR2 YYNGEE. The CDR3 here is CAIHTDLRYEQYF. CDR3 coding DNA: TGTGCCATCCACACAGACCTGCGGTACGAGCAGTACTTC.

This clonotype was observed at least ten times. The chain has TRBV18 and TRBJ2-1, with D perhaps TRBD2 (6 bases). The CDR3 spans 14 residues. The V end lost 0 bases, the J end lost 7 bases, and 10 bases lay between the germline ends. CDR1 and CDR2 (germline): KGHSH, LQKENI. CDR3 sequence (DNA): TGTGCCAGCTCACCACCCACGGGGAGGAATGAGCAGTTCTTC. Its translation is CASSPPTGRNEQFF.

This clonotype came up many times. The CDR3 is CASSLGQEINTGELFF. CDR3 nucleotides: TGTGCCAGTAGTTTAGGACAGGAAATTAACACCGGGGAGCTGTTTTTT. V gene TRBV19 combines with J gene TRBJ2-2, with 7 bases aligning to TRBD1. The V segment lost 5 bases and the J segment 2 bases; nucleotides outside the gene matches: 8. The V gene's germline CDR1 is LNHDA and CDR2 SQIVND (reference sequence). The CDR3 extends over 16 amino acids.